The source of this T cell receptor beta chain is a study of cytotoxic CD8 clonotypes in ibrutinib-treated CLL. Study summary: After a median roughly 12 months on treatment (6 to 36), response samples were drawn. The average sample held roughly 250,000 productive templates and 96,000 or so productive rearrangements.

Study-level results: The study found public clonotypes uncommon, contracting or stable on treatment. Clonality went up at the time of ibrutinib response, stayed stable in sustained remission, and later dropped back toward its baseline level at progression.

Method: immunoSEQ multiplex PCR; TCRdb's copy keeps in-frame clones and lacks some. The table records approximately 67,000 clones, 70% to 90% of them present only once. A single count supports this clone. Its cognate antigen is unknown. Trimming stripped 3 bases from V and 4 bases from J, with 15 bases between. The CDR3 has 15 residues. Germline values: CDR1 SEHNR, CDR2 FQNEAQ (reference sequence). The material sequenced was PBMCs, taken at disease progression, from a patient treated with ibrutinib. The receptor was derived from a human donor with chronic lymphocytic leukemia. The gene calls are TRBV7-9 and TRBJ1-2, with D hard to call. CDR3 sequence reads: CASSLASNSPYGYTF. In nucleotides, the CDR3 is TGTGCCAGCAGCTTGGCAAGCAACAGTCCCTATGGCTACACCTTC.